Below, one TCR beta chain is given with its context. What it recognizes is unknown. This entry comes from a study of T cell responses to AZD1222 COVID-19 vaccine. Study observations and caveats: In all cases, repertoires were sampled only after the peak T cell response. At baseline, seropositivity was found in only six or seven AZD1222 recipients. There were mostly white British donors and more females than males, and clonal diversity was possibly underestimated.

This CDR3 is built from 15 residues. V lost 6 bases, J lost 2 bases, and 17 bases lay in between. Germline V gene sequence: CDR1 MDHEN, CDR2 SYDVKM. The protocol was immunoSEQ multiplex PCR, while the TCRdb copy is restricted to in-frame clones and leaves out a portion. The sample lists about 140,000 clones; around 88% were seen once. The chain links TRBV28 to TRBJ2-7; tentative D call: TRBD2 (6 bases). The source is an adult in good health. The sequences come from peripheral blood, collected on day 0 of AZD1222 vaccination. CDR3 bases: TGTGCCAGCAGCGGGGGAAACAGTAATACCTACGAGCAGTACTTC. Encoded protein: CASSGGNSNTYEQYF. The variable domain in full, with the rest retrieved from reference TRBV28 and TRBJ2-7, is DVKVTQSSRYLVKRTGEKVFLECVQDMDHENMFWYRQDPGLGLRLIYFSYDVKMKEKGDIPEGYSVSREKKERFSLILESASTNQTSMYLCASSGGNSNTYEQYFGPGTRLTVT.